Presented here are 26 T cell receptor beta chains from one specimen sequenced in a study of beta chain features in type 1 diabetes. Study conclusions and caveats: When Type 1 diabetes patients were examined, their TCRB CDR3s proved moderately but significantly shorter in all four CD4+ subsets.

Every isolated RNA sample was fully reverse transcribed, so sequencing captured expressed TCRB transcripts. TCRdb's copy holds only in-frame clones and misses some; the assay was immunoSEQ multiplex PCR. The table lists 600,000 to 700,000 clones, 12% of them singletons. These receptors are not linked to any known antigen. The sequenced sample consisted of naive CD4+ T cells from blood. The receptor source for this set is a man aged 25 to 40 with type 1 diabetes.

This clone was counted between two and nine times. This rearrangement joins TRBV4-2 to TRBJ2-1; the match to TRBD2 covers 10 bases. Trimming at V came to 0 bases and at J to 4 bases, leaving 6 bases not matched to a gene. CDR1 and CDR2 (germline): LGHNA, YNFKEQ. The CDR3 has 17 residues. DNA for the CDR3: TGTGCCAGCAGCCAAGATCCTAGCGGGGGCTATTACAATGAGCAGTTCTTC. Its protein product is CASSQDPSGGYYNEQFF.

The gene calls are TRBV11-2 and TRBJ2-1, with D possibly TRBD2 on 5 matching bases. Germline CDR1 reads SGHAT; CDR2 reads FQNNGV. This CDR3 spans 14 amino acids. The ends were cut back, 3 bases at V and 8 bases at J, with 14 bases in the middle. The CDR3 nucleotides are TGTGCCAGCAGCTTGACACGGCGCGGGCATGAGCAGTTCTTC. It is translated as CASSLTRRGHEQFF.

This clone was recorded a few times. The rearrangement uses TRBV6-5 and TRBJ2-4; 7 bases fit TRBD2. This CDR3 contains 16 residues. After removal of 0 bases from V and 1 base from J, the junction contained 3 bases not matched to a gene. Germline-derived CDR1 and CDR2 are MNHEY and SVGAGI. CDR3 DNA sequence: TGTGCCAGCAGTTACTCCGGGGGGAGTGCCAAAAACATTCAGTACTTC. Translated, it gives CASSYSGGSAKNIQYF.

This clone has a handful of counts. The chain combines TRBV6-5 with TRBJ1-2; D ambiguous. Per germline, CDR1 MNHEY and CDR2 SVGAGI. This CDR3 has 15 residues. The V gene lost 4 bases and the J gene lost 0 bases, with 12 bases spanning the gap. DNA of the CDR3: TGTGCCAGCAGTTTCTATCTAGGTACTAACTATGGCTACACCTTC. Residues: CASSFYLGTNYGYTF.

V usage is TRBV7-2 and J usage is TRBJ2-7; 12 positions agree with TRBD2. The length of the CDR3 is 18 residues. Germline lookup yields CDR1 SGHTA and CDR2 FQGNSA. V shed 2 bases, J shed 0 bases, and the junction held 8 bases outside the gene matches. The CDR3 loop is CASSLRASGGEISYEQYF. Written as DNA, the CDR3 is TGTGCCAGCAGCTTACGGGCTAGCGGGGGGGAAATCTCCTACGAGCAGTACTTC.

The sample holds a few counts of this clone. CDR3 in amino acids: CASGGQGNSAQPQHF. CDR3 nucleotide sequence: TGTGCCAGTGGAGGGCAGGGGAACTCGGCTCAGCCCCAGCATTTT. The rearrangement joins TRBV7-9 to TRBJ1-5; weak D call: TRBD1 (6 bases). Germline CDR1 SEHNR, CDR2 FQNEAQ (reference sequence). V was trimmed by 9 bases and J by 6 bases, leaving 21 bases between them. The CDR3 runs 15 residues.

In this sample, this clone turned up a few times. V usage is TRBV5-1 and J usage is TRBJ1-1; D remains ambiguous. Trimming took 3 bases from V and 5 from J, leaving 14 bases between them. Germline V lookup: CDR1 SGHRS, CDR2 YFSETQ. This CDR3 spans 14 amino acids. The CDR3 DNA is TGCGCCAGCAGCTCAGGCCTTACAAGAACTGAAGCTTTCTTT. This codes for CASSSGLTRTEAFF.

The CDR3 is CASSLGDARSLGAFF. The CDR3 nucleotides are TGTGCCAGCAGCTTGGGGGACGCCCGCTCCTTGGGAGCTTTCTTT. V usage is TRBV7-2 and J usage is TRBJ1-1; a weak D match, TRBD1 (5 bases). This CDR3 region has 15 residues. The V gene lost 3 bases and the J gene lost 10 bases, with 21 bases spanning the gap. Looked up from germline, CDR1 is SGHTA and CDR2 is FQGNSA. Using reference TRBV7-2 and TRBJ1-1 for the parts outside the CDR3, the full variable domain is GAGVSQSPSNKVTEKGKDVELRCDPISGHTALYWYRQSLGQGLEFLIYFQGNSAPDKSGLPSDRFSAERTGGSVSTLTIQRTQQEDSAVYLCASSLGDARSLGAFFGQGTRLTVV.

This clone turned up a few times. The DNA for the CDR3 is TGTGCCAGCACCCTACAGGGGGTCAATCAGCCCCAGCATTTT. Protein product: CASTLQGVNQPQHF. The chain uses TRBV2 and TRBJ1-5, with TRBD1 matching 8 bases. Germline-derived CDR1 and CDR2 are SNHLY and FYNNEI. This CDR3 has 14 amino acids. The J segment lost 3 bases and the V segment lost 7 bases, leaving 5 bases of the junction unmatched.

This clone showed up just a few times. This rearrangement joins TRBV11-2 to TRBJ2-7; 8 nucleotides match TRBD1. Germline lookup yields CDR1 SGHAT and CDR2 FQNNGV. The trim removed 4 bases at V and 7 bases at J, leaving 18 bases unmatched. CDR3 length equals 17 residues. CDR3 bases: TGTGCCAGCAGCTCCCGCGGTACGGGACAGGTTTTCGGGGAGCAGTACTTC. Translation: CASSSRGTGQVFGEQYF.

This clone was seen only a few times. This chain uses TRBV19 with TRBJ1-3; perhaps TRBD1 as D (6 bases). Trimming cost V 6 bases and J 0 bases, with 12 bases left between them. The germline V gene has CDR1 LNHDA and CDR2 SQIVND (reference sequence). The CDR3 consists of 15 residues. Written as DNA, the CDR3 is TGTGCCAGTAGCACAGGGTCGGGCTCTGGAAACACCATATATTTT. Its protein product is CASSTGSGSGNTIYF.

This clone turned up a few times. The V call is TRBV9, the J call TRBJ1-2; D unclear. The V gene's germline CDR1 is SGDLS and CDR2 YYNGEE. Trimming removed 0 bases from V and 2 bases from J, with 8 bases in between. CDR3 length: 14 amino acids. The CDR3 spells CASSVDERNYGYTF. DNA of the CDR3: TGTGCCAGCAGCGTAGATGAAAGGAACTATGGCTACACCTTC.

This clone was seen a handful of times. The gene calls are TRBV9 and TRBJ1-2, with D maybe TRBD1 (6 bases). Trimming took off 3 bases at V and 7 bases at J, with 13 bases between the two ends. CDR3 length: 13 residues. Germline CDR1 is SGDLS and CDR2 is YYNGEE. The CDR3 nucleotides are TGTGCCAGCAGCGACCGCCCGACAGGTGGCTACACCTTC. It specifies CASSDRPTGGYTF.

This chain joins TRBV4-3 and TRBJ2-3, with D possibly matching TRBD2 (7 bases). From germline, CDR1 is LGHNA and CDR2 YSLEER. With 0 bases removed from V and 5 bases from J, the gap between germline ends came to 15 bases. CDR3 size: 16 residues. The CDR3 nucleotides read TGCGCCAGCAGCCAAGAAGGGGGAGGGCTCAGAGATACGCAGTATTTT. Protein product: CASSQEGGGLRDTQYF.

This chain connects TRBV28 to TRBJ2-7; D remains unclear. This CDR3 contains 13 residues. With 5 bases removed from V and 2 bases from J, the gap between germline ends came to 10 bases. Germline lookup yields CDR1 MDHEN and CDR2 SYDVKM. The CDR3 DNA is TGTGCCAGCAGTCCTGGCGGAGCCTACGAGCAGTACTTC. Protein sequence: CASSPGGAYEQYF.

V and J are TRBV9 and TRBJ1-2, with 7 bases aligning to TRBD1. V lost 3 bases and J lost 3; bases outside the gene matches: 5. This CDR3 has 14 amino acids. Germline V gives CDR1 SGDLS, CDR2 YYNGEE. The DNA of the CDR3 is TGTGCCAGCAGCGCCCGAGACAGGGACTATGGCTACACCTTC. This translates into CASSARDRDYGYTF.

J is TRBJ2-3 and V is TRBV29-1, with 13 bases matching TRBD2. The J segment lost 4 bases and the V segment lost 0 bases, leaving 1 base of the junction unmatched. Looked up from germline, CDR1 is SQVTM and CDR2 is ANQGSEA. This CDR3 has 15 residues. CDR3 coding DNA: TGCAGCGTTGAAGAACTAGCGGGGGGGCCAGATACGCAGTATTTT. Amino acid sequence: CSVEELAGGPDTQYF.

The J gene is TRBJ2-7, the V gene TRBV18, with 8 bases identical to TRBD2. With 3 bases clipped from V and 0 bases from J, the junction kept 7 bases outside the gene matches. CDR1 and CDR2 from the germline V gene are KGHSH and LQKENI. The CDR3 has 16 amino acids. CDR3 DNA: TGTGCCAGCTCACCGCTGGTGAGCGGGAGCTCCTACGAGCAGTACTTC. Protein: CASSPLVSGSSYEQYF.

This chain joins TRBV14 and TRBJ1-4; TRBD1 might be the D (5 bases). Trimming stripped 1 base from V and 8 bases from J, with 17 bases between. The CDR3 sequence is 16 residues long. Germline lookup yields CDR1 SGHDN and CDR2 FVKESK. CDR3 nucleotides: TGTGCCAGCAGCCAAGTCGCCGGACGCGAGGGGGAAAAACTGTTTTTT. Translation: CASSQVAGREGEKLFF.

There are a few counts of this clone. The chain recombines TRBV2 with TRBJ1-5, with D possibly TRBD1 on 5 matching bases. CDR1 and CDR2 from the germline V gene are SNHLY and FYNNEI. The CDR3 runs to 17 residues. V shed 6 bases and J shed 0 bases, with 18 bases lying between them. Written as DNA, the CDR3 is TGTGCCAGCAGAAATGGTGGGGGATGGTATAGCAATCAGCCCCAGCATTTT. It specifies CASRNGGGWYSNQPQHF. The full variable domain, its missing parts supplied by reference TRBV2 and TRBJ1-5, is EPEVTQTPSHQVTQMGQEVILRCVPISNHLYFYWYRQILGQKVEFLVSFYNNEISEKSEIFDDQFSVERPDGSNFTLKIRSTKLEDSAMYFCASRNGGGWYSNQPQHFGDGTRLSIL.

The V call is TRBV28, the J call TRBJ2-1, with D possibly TRBD2 on 6 matching bases. The ends were cut back, 5 bases at V and 5 bases at J, with 13 bases in the middle. The CDR3 covers 14 residues. Germline CDR1 reads MDHEN; CDR2 reads SYDVKM. CDR3 sequence reads: CASSPYRGNNEQFF. In DNA, the CDR3 is TGTGCCAGCAGTCCCTACCGCGGGAACAATGAGCAGTTCTTC.

Concerning this clone: The limits of the CDR3 on the DNA are not certain, so only TCRdb's listed CDR3 is given. The sample contains more than one DNA sequence encoding this CDR3. The chain carries TRBV9 and TRBJ1-4. In germline, CDR1 is SGDLS, CDR2 YYNGEE. From its first to its last residue, the CDR3 has 14 amino acids. CDR3 in amino acids: CASSVAEGNEKLFF.

A few counts support this clone. The V gene is TRBV29-1, the J gene TRBJ2-2, with D tentatively TRBD1 (6 bases). The germline gives CDR1 SQVTM, CDR2 ANQGSEA. The CDR3 extends over 14 amino acids. Trimming left V 6 bases short and J 0 bases short, with 11 bases between. The CDR3, as DNA: TGCAGCGTAGCACAGGGCCCGAACACCGGGGAGCTGTTTTTT. This translates into CSVAQGPNTGELFF.

The chain joins TRBV27 to TRBJ2-3, with D possibly TRBD2 on 5 matching bases. Trimming pared 9 bases from V and 2 bases from J, leaving 12 bases between. Germline loops: CDR1 MNHEY, CDR2 SMNVEV (reference sequence). CDR3 length: 13 amino acids. The CDR3 here is CASAAGLTDTQYF. The CDR3 region has the DNA TGTGCCAGTGCGGCGGGTCTCACAGATACGCAGTATTTT.

The chain is built from TRBV2 and TRBJ1-2; D may be TRBD1 (5 bases). Germline V lookup: CDR1 SNHLY, CDR2 FYNNEI. V lost 8 bases and J 8 bases, leaving 12 bases between the germline ends. The CDR3 consists of 11 residues. CDR3 protein: CASGGAGGYTF. In DNA form, the CDR3 reads TGTGCCAGCGGCGGGGCCGGCGGCTACACCTTC.

This clone was detected a few times. The chain couples TRBV7-6 to TRBJ2-2, with TRBD1 identical over 9 bases. The CDR3 extends over 16 amino acids. The junction had 6 bases not matched to a gene; V was cut back by 2 bases and J by 5 bases. The V gene's germline CDR1 is SGHVS and CDR2 FNYEAQ. The CDR3 sequence: CASSLNWDRATGELFF. The DNA for the CDR3 is TGTGCCAGCAGCTTAAACTGGGACAGGGCGACCGGGGAGCTGTTTTTT.